One and the same sample provided the 9 T cell receptor beta chains below, sequenced in a study of cytomegalovirus exposure and HLA in healthy donors. Researchers ran the PCR with 60 Vbeta and 13 Jbeta primers. Method: immunoSEQ multiplex PCR; TCRdb's copy keeps in-frame clones and lacks some. The sample consists of 150,000 to 200,000 clones, 87% of them appearing once. The sample comprised PBMCs. Receptors were obtained from a woman in her twenties or thirties in good health and CMV-seronegative.

The chain links TRBV4-2 to TRBJ2-3; 7 positions agree with TRBD2. Unmatched junction bases numbered 4, after V lost 4 bases and J lost 3 bases. CDR3 size: 14 residues. CDR1 is LGHNA, CDR2 YNFKEQ, per germline. For the CDR3, the DNA is TGTGCCAGCAGCCTTAGCGGGCTGACAGATACGCAGTATTTT. Encoded protein: CASSLSGLTDTQYF.

J is TRBJ2-7 and V is TRBV9, with D possibly matching TRBD1 (6 bases). The V end was cut by 0 bases, the J end by 2 bases, with 9 bases between. Germline V gene sequence: CDR1 SGDLS, CDR2 YYNGEE. The CDR3 covers 14 residues. Here the CDR3 reads CASSVEGVTYEQYF. Here the CDR3 DNA reads TGTGCCAGCAGCGTAGAGGGGGTTACCTACGAGCAGTACTTC.

V gene TRBV5-1 combines with J gene TRBJ1-2; maybe TRBD1 (6 bases). The CDR3 is made up of 15 amino acids. Deletions cut 0 bases from V and 6 bases from J, with 15 bases between. Germline CDR1 and CDR2: SGHRS and YFSETQ. The CDR3 DNA sequence: TGCGCCAGCAGCTTGGGGTCAGCAGGGGTAAATGGCTACACCTTC. Its protein product is CASSLGSAGVNGYTF.

The DNA of the CDR3 is TGTGCCAGCAGCTTATATCAGGGCATTGGACAGCCCCAGCATTTT. Protein: CASSLYQGIGQPQHF. The rearrangement uses TRBV5-6 and TRBJ1-5; D possibly corresponds to TRBD1 (5 bases). V was trimmed by 2 bases and J by 7 bases, leaving 16 bases between them. There are 15 residues in the CDR3. Germline assignment: CDR1 SGHDT and CDR2 YYEEEE.

V gene TRBV7-8 combines with J gene TRBJ2-3, with a weak D call TRBD1 (5 bases). Germline V gene lookup returns CDR1 SGHVS and CDR2 FQNEAQ. Trimming removed 4 bases at V and 4 bases at J, with 12 bases between. The CDR3 has 14 residues. The CDR3 DNA follows: TGTGCCAGCAGCTCCCGAAGGGGATCAGATACGCAGTATTTT. It encodes CASSSRRGSDTQYF.

The sample holds a few counts of this clone. This chain uses TRBV5-8 with TRBJ2-7; possibly TRBD1 for D (5 bases). Germline V gene lookup returns CDR1 SGHTS and CDR2 YDEGEE. The CDR3 runs 14 residues. The V end lost 0 bases, the J end lost 3 bases, and 10 bases lay between the germline ends. CDR3 sequence: CASSLADSFYEQYF. The CDR3 bases are TGTGCCAGCAGCTTGGCCGACAGCTTCTACGAGCAGTACTTC.

V usage is TRBV29-1 and J usage is TRBJ2-5; weak D call: TRBD1 (6 bases). The J call may be mistaken, given a closer DNA end match to TRBJ2-7. CDR1 and CDR2 from the germline V gene are SQVTM and ANQGSEA. The CDR3 totals 15 residues. CDR3 DNA: TGCAGCGTTGAAGATCATGGGACAACGGCCTACGAGCAGTACTTC. Translating gives CSVEDHGTTAYEQYF.

The chain carries TRBV5-8 and TRBJ2-5, with 9 bases identical to TRBD1. The last part of the DNA fits TRBJ2-7 better; the J call may be wrong. This CDR3 has 13 residues. Germline loops: CDR1 SGHTS, CDR2 YDEGEE. The CDR3 bases are TGTGCCAGCAGCGGACAGGGGAGCTACGAGCAGTACTTC. Protein: CASSGQGSYEQYF.

This chain uses TRBV5-8 with TRBJ2-7; 13 positions match TRBD2. The CDR3 spans 16 residues. Germline V gene sequence: CDR1 SGHTS, CDR2 YDEGEE. With 4 bases clipped from V and 3 bases from J, the junction kept 7 bases outside the gene matches. CDR3 region: CASSPGLAGDVYEQYF. CDR3 DNA sequence: TGTGCCAGCAGCCCCGGACTAGCGGGAGACGTCTACGAGCAGTACTTC.